A single sample gave rise to the 30 T cell receptor beta chains below, sequenced in a study of shared clonotypes between healthy human individuals. CD45RO-negative, CCR7-positively selected cells formed the naive CD8 fraction, excluding terminally differentiated effector memory CD45RA+ cells. The assay was immunoSEQ multiplex PCR, and TCRdb's table has in-frame clones only and misses some. The data contain over 750,000 clones, 95% to 97% of them singletons. The sample consisted of naive CD8+ T cells sorted from blood. All receptors derive from a man aged 30 to 39 in good health.

V is TRBV27 and J is TRBJ2-7; no clear D gene. The CDR3 length is 13 residues. With 6 bases removed from V and 4 bases from J, the gap between germline ends came to 13 bases. CDR1 and CDR2 (germline): MNHEY, SMNVEV (reference sequence). CDR3 residues: CASSPSARYEQYF. CDR3 DNA: TGTGCCAGCAGCCCGTCAGCTAGATACGAGCAGTACTTC.

A word on this clone: Other nucleotide sequences from this sample produce the same CDR3. The chain combines TRBV5-5 with TRBJ2-7; D ambiguous. V lost 1 base, J lost 0 bases, and 2 bases lay in between. The CDR3 length is 12 residues. The germline gives CDR1 SGHKS, CDR2 YYEKEE (reference sequence). The CDR3, as DNA: TGTGCCAGCAGCTTGAGCTCCTACGAGCAGTACTTC. Its protein product is CASSLSSYEQYF.

The chain is built from TRBV28 and TRBJ1-1; 8 bases match TRBD1. The CDR3 runs 16 residues. Germline CDR1 reads MDHEN; CDR2 reads SYDVKM. The V and J ends lost 0 bases and 0 bases, in that order; junction bases with no gene match: 3. Here the CDR3 DNA reads TGTGCCAGCAGTTTATGGGCAGGGGGCTTGAACACTGAAGCTTTCTTT. Its protein product is CASSLWAGGLNTEAFF.

The rearrangement links TRBV2 to TRBJ2-1, with 14 bases lining up with TRBD2. The CDR3 has 18 residues. Germline CDR1 is SNHLY and CDR2 is FYNNEI. V was clipped by 4 bases and J by 1 base; unmatched bases: 6. CDR3 in DNA: TGTGCCAGCAGTGCGGGACTAGCGGGAGCCTCATCCTACAATGAGCAGTTCTTC. This codes for CASSAGLAGASSYNEQFF. The full variable domain, with the rest looked up from reference TRBV2 and TRBJ2-1, is EPEVTQTPSHQVTQMGQEVILRCVPISNHLYFYWYRQILGQKVEFLVSFYNNEISEKSEIFDDQFSVERPDGSNFTLKIRSTKLEDSAMYFCASSAGLAGASSYNEQFFGPGTRLTVL.

The chain joins TRBV27 to TRBJ2-6; D is unclear. The CDR3 runs to 16 residues. Germline V gene data show CDR1 as MNHEY and CDR2 as SMNVEV (reference sequence). Between the trimmed V and J ends, which lost 2 bases and 2 bases, there was a span of 10 bases. CDR3 DNA sequence: TGTGCCAGCAGTTTAGGGGAAATTACTGGGGCCAACGTCCTGACTTTC. It codes for CASSLGEITGANVLTF.

This clone was observed once. V usage is TRBV10-3 and J usage is TRBJ2-7; tentative D call: TRBD2 (6 bases). The germline V and J ends were trimmed by 3 bases and 2 bases, with 14 bases remaining between them. The CDR3 covers 15 residues. Per the germline V gene, CDR1 is ENHRY and CDR2 is SYGVKD. The CDR3 DNA reads as TGTGCCATCAGTGATATCGGTAGCGGTACCTACGAGCAGTACTTC. The encoded protein is CAISDIGSGTYEQYF.

The CDR3 reads CASSRPGGSVETQYF. As DNA, the CDR3 is TGTGCCAGCTCCCGGCCCGGGGGGTCGGTCGAGACCCAGTACTTC. J is TRBJ2-5 and V is TRBV18, with 7 positions matching TRBD2. The CDR3 extends over 15 amino acids. The trim removed 6 bases at V and 5 bases at J, leaving 12 bases unmatched. The germline CDR1 and CDR2 sequences are KGHSH and LQKENI.

This chain connects TRBV4-3 to TRBJ1-2; tentative D call: TRBD1 (6 bases). V dropped 0 bases and J dropped 8 bases, with 16 bases sitting between them. Germline values: CDR1 LGHNA, CDR2 YSLEER. The CDR3 is 15 amino acids. This CDR3 is CASSQEETGVNGYTF. Written as DNA, the CDR3 is TGCGCCAGCAGCCAAGAGGAGACAGGAGTGAACGGCTACACCTTC.

The DNA for the CDR3 is TGTGCCAGCAGTCAACAGGGTTTCGCTGAAGCTTTCTTT. Translated, it gives CASSQQGFAEAFF. This chain connects TRBV7-8 to TRBJ1-1, with D possibly matching TRBD1 (6 bases). V gave up 6 bases and J gave up 6 bases, with 14 bases separating them. Germline V gene data show CDR1 as SGHVS and CDR2 as FQNEAQ. There are 13 residues in the CDR3. The variable domain in full, completed from reference TRBV7-8 and TRBJ1-1, reads GAGVSQSPRYKVAKRGQDVALRCDPISGHVSLFWYQQALGQGPEFLTYFQNEAQLDKSGLPSDRFFAERPEGSVSTLKIQRTQQEDSAVYLCASSQQGFAEAFFGQGTRLTVV.

The chain links TRBV5-5 to TRBJ2-1; the match to TRBD2 covers 10 bases. The CDR3 has 17 amino acids. Germline V lookup: CDR1 SGHKS, CDR2 YYEKEE (reference sequence). V lost 3 bases to trimming and J lost 9 bases; unmatched junction nucleotides: 15. CDR3 sequence: CASSSPQSGRALGEQFF. The CDR3 DNA sequence: TGTGCCAGCAGCTCCCCACAAAGCGGGAGGGCCCTCGGTGAGCAGTTCTTC.

The chain links TRBV4-3 to TRBJ2-1; D call uncertain. Germline CDR1 reads LGHNA; CDR2 reads YSLEER. V was cut by 0 bases and J by 0 bases, with 9 bases left in between. The CDR3 has 16 amino acids. CDR3 residues: CASSQDSAGSYNEQFF. CDR3 nucleotide sequence: TGCGCCAGCAGCCAAGACTCGGCCGGCTCCTACAATGAGCAGTTCTTC.

The chain carries TRBV11-2 and TRBJ1-2; tentatively, D is TRBD1 (6 bases). Trimming took off 4 bases at V and 0 bases at J, with 12 bases between the two ends. Germline V gene lookup returns CDR1 SGHAT and CDR2 FQNNGV. CDR3 size: 15 residues. The CDR3 loop is CASSSLGGPNYGYTF. The CDR3 DNA follows: TGTGCCAGCAGCTCCCTCGGGGGGCCTAACTATGGCTACACCTTC.

This rearrangement joins TRBV27 to TRBJ2-7; 9 positions match TRBD1. The CDR3 is 16 amino acids. The V and J ends lost 5 bases and 3 bases, in that order; junction bases with no gene match: 11. Germline CDR1 MNHEY, CDR2 SMNVEV (reference sequence). The CDR3 nucleotides are TGTGCCAGCAGTAAGCTCCGGGGACAGGGTCTCTACGAGCAGTACTTC. Amino acids: CASSKLRGQGLYEQYF.

This clone was picked up a small number of times. The V call is TRBV4-1, the J call TRBJ1-1; D possibly corresponds to TRBD1 (5 bases). The CDR3 totals 14 residues. Trimming pared 0 bases from V and 5 bases from J, leaving 10 bases between. The germline gives CDR1 MGHRA, CDR2 YSYEKL. DNA of the CDR3: TGCGCCAGCAGCCAAGACCAACCAGGGACTGAAGCTTTCTTT. Protein: CASSQDQPGTEAFF.

This clone was detected once. The V call is TRBV14, the J call TRBJ2-7; D unresolved. CDR3 size: 13 residues. V dropped 1 base and J dropped 6 bases, with 10 bases sitting between them. Germline CDR1 is SGHDN and CDR2 is FVKESK. The CDR3 DNA follows: TGTGCCAGCAGCCAAGGACTCCCATCCGAGCAGTACTTC. Translating gives CASSQGLPSEQYF.

The genes are TRBV7-9 and TRBJ2-7; possible D gene TRBD2, 6 bases. CDR1 SEHNR and CDR2 FQNEAQ come from the germline V gene (reference sequence). Trimming took off 2 bases at V and 5 bases at J, with 10 bases between the two ends. CDR3 length equals 13 residues. The CDR3 reads CASSLSLAHEQYF. The CDR3 DNA follows: TGTGCCAGCAGCTTATCACTAGCTCACGAGCAGTACTTC.

CDR3 in amino acids: CAWSGLAGVDEQFF. CDR3 sequence (DNA): TGTGCCTGGAGTGGACTAGCGGGAGTGGATGAGCAGTTCTTC. This rearrangement joins TRBV30 to TRBJ2-1; 12 bases fit TRBD2. Germline trimming cut 1 base from V and 8 bases from J; bases unmatched to any gene: 3. Germline V gives CDR1 GTSNPN, CDR2 SVGIG (reference sequence). There are 14 residues in the CDR3.

The chain is built from TRBV9 and TRBJ2-7; D gene uncertain. Trimming took 0 bases from V and 5 from J, leaving 9 bases between them. The CDR3 consists of 13 residues. Germline CDR1 reads SGDLS; CDR2 reads YYNGEE. CDR3 DNA sequence: TGTGCCAGCAGCGTAGACGGTCGAAACGAGCAGTACTTC. This encodes CASSVDGRNEQYF.

The CDR3, as DNA: TGTGCCATCAGTGAGTCAAATAGCGGGTTGGGGGATGAGCAGTTCTTC. The encoded protein is CAISESNSGLGDEQFF. This chain joins TRBV10-3 and TRBJ2-1, with 7 bases that match TRBD2. Trimming at V came to 0 bases and at J to 8 bases, leaving 10 bases not matched to a gene. The V gene's germline CDR1 is ENHRY and CDR2 SYGVKD. This CDR3 spans 16 amino acids.

The CDR3 DNA reads as TGTGCCACCTATGCGGAGGCCCCGGATGGTACGCAGTATTTT. Amino acid sequence: CATYAEAPDGTQYF. The chain links TRBV2 to TRBJ2-3; TRBD2 is a possible D gene (5 bases). The CDR3 covers 14 residues. Per germline, CDR1 SNHLY and CDR2 FYNNEI. The V and J ends lost 10 bases and 8 bases respectively, with 22 bases between them.

In DNA, the CDR3 is TGTGCCAGCAGCTTCCGTGACAGGGAACATGAGCAGTTCTTC. Translated: CASSFRDREHEQFF. The chain uses TRBV5-4 and TRBJ2-1; 7 bases map to TRBD1. This CDR3 comprises 14 residues. Germline-derived CDR1 and CDR2 are SGHNT and YYREEE (reference sequence). The V and J ends lost 2 bases and 8 bases, in that order; junction bases with no gene match: 7.

With regard to this clone: This sample also contains other DNA sequences that code for the same CDR3. DNA for the CDR3: TGTGCCAGCAGTTTGGGCAGGGGGTACGAGCAGTACTTC. Protein: CASSLGRGYEQYF. V usage is TRBV27 and J usage is TRBJ2-7, with 7 bases fitting TRBD1. There are 13 residues in the CDR3. V was pared by 3 bases and J by 4 bases, with 3 bases of the junction left unmatched. Germline V lookup: CDR1 MNHEY, CDR2 SMNVEV (reference sequence).

The V and J genes are TRBV7-7 and TRBJ2-7; D remains ambiguous. V lost 5 bases, J lost 1 base, and 9 bases lay in between. The CDR3 is made up of 13 amino acids. The germline V gene encodes CDR1 SSHAT and CDR2 FNYEAQ (reference sequence). The CDR3 DNA is TGTGCCAGCAGCCCCCTCAGGTCCTACGAGCAGTACTTC. It specifies CASSPLRSYEQYF.

The J gene is TRBJ1-1, the V gene TRBV27, with TRBD1 as a possible D gene (5 bases). The CDR3 has 15 amino acids. Germline values: CDR1 MNHEY, CDR2 SMNVEV (reference sequence). Trimming shortened V by 5 bases and J by 3 bases, and 16 bases separated the two germline ends. CDR3 coding DNA: TGTGCCAGCAGTCCCCTGGGCAGGGCGGACACTGAAGCTTTCTTT. It yields the protein CASSPLGRADTEAFF.

DNA of the CDR3: TGCAGCGTGGGGACTAGCAGTGGGGGGTACGAGCAGTACTTC. It specifies CSVGTSSGGYEQYF. The gene calls are TRBV29-1 and TRBJ2-7; 9 nucleotides line up with TRBD2. The CDR3 loop spans 14 amino acids. V was clipped by 6 bases and J by 4 bases; unmatched bases: 10. Germline V CDR1 and CDR2: SQVTM, ANQGSEA.

This CDR3 is CASSLVDRNTDTQYF. The CDR3 coding sequence is TGTGCCAGCAGCTTAGTAGACAGAAACACAGATACGCAGTATTTT. V is TRBV11-2 and J is TRBJ2-3; a possible D gene is TRBD1 (5 bases). The CDR3 is made up of 15 amino acids. Trimming cost V 1 base and J 2 bases, with 10 bases left between them. From germline, CDR1 is SGHAT and CDR2 FQNNGV.

V gene TRBV7-6 combines with J gene TRBJ2-1; D not resolved. The germline V gene has CDR1 SGHVS and CDR2 FNYEAQ. The CDR3 is 16 amino acids. V lost 5 bases, J lost 0 bases, and 14 bases lay in between. CDR3 residues: CASSHDPRSSYNEQFF. For the CDR3, the DNA is TGTGCCAGCAGCCATGACCCCAGGAGCTCCTACAATGAGCAGTTCTTC.

This clone was seen once. V usage is TRBV18 and J usage is TRBJ2-7; no clear D gene. Trimming stripped 1 base from V and 3 bases from J, with 7 bases between. This CDR3 has 13 amino acids. The germline gives CDR1 KGHSH, CDR2 LQKENI. CDR3 sequence: CASSPRGLYEQYF. For the CDR3, the DNA is TGTGCCAGCTCACCACGGGGTCTCTACGAGCAGTACTTC.

The chain carries TRBV13 and TRBJ2-5; 10 bases match TRBD2. The CDR3 loop spans 16 amino acids. After removal of 5 bases from V and 5 bases from J, the junction contained 11 bases not matched to a gene. CDR1 and CDR2 (germline): PRHDT, FYEKMQ (reference sequence). CDR3 coding DNA: TGTGCCAGCAGCCCTGTGCTAGCGGGAGAAGACGAGACCCAGTACTTC. Encoded protein: CASSPVLAGEDETQYF.

The V gene is TRBV7-9, the J gene TRBJ1-1, with D uncertain. Trimming shortened V by 0 bases and J by 4 bases, and 9 bases separated the two germline ends. The CDR3 covers 14 residues. Per germline, CDR1 SEHNR and CDR2 FQNEAQ (reference sequence). CDR3 residues: CASSLAMAGTEAFF. In DNA, the CDR3 is TGTGCCAGCAGCTTAGCAATGGCGGGCACTGAAGCTTTCTTT.